This TCR beta chain was sequenced in a study of cytomegalovirus exposure and HLA in healthy donors. Vbeta (60) and Jbeta (13) primers were used in the PCR. Sequencing was performed with immunoSEQ multiplex PCR; in TCRdb, only in-frame clones are kept and a portion is missing. The table includes about 200,000 clones, roughly 85% detected once. The CDR3 is made up of 13 amino acids. Germline lookup yields CDR1 MDHEN and CDR2 SYDVKM. Trimming took off 3 bases at V and 7 bases at J, with 12 bases between the two ends. The material sequenced was PBMCs. This TCR was sampled from a male donor in good health and CMV-seronegative. This chain uses TRBV28 with TRBJ1-2, with D possibly TRBD1 on 5 matching bases. CDR3 coding DNA: TGTGCCAGCAGTTTTGGGCAGGGATCTGGCTACACCTTC. Translating it yields CASSFGQGSGYTF.